Listed here is a single TCR beta chain. Its specificity is unknown. V lost 7 bases, J lost 1 base, and 14 bases lay in between. Germline V gives CDR1 SQVTM, CDR2 ANQGSEA. CDR3 length: 14 amino acids. Some clones are missing from TCRdb's copy, which holds only in-frame ones; the method was immunoSEQ multiplex PCR. The sample consists of about 1.9 million clones, roughly 93% of them appearing once. The sample belongs to a study of shared clonotypes between healthy human individuals. Across the whole study: A few men and a couple of women, aged 18 to 49, were donors.

General study points: Richness estimates generally favored naive over memory subsets. Deeper or shallower sequencing was expected to change how clonotypes are shared among donors. Sharing across four donors was highest in naive CD4 (about 5%) and lowest in memory CD8 (0.4%).

Terminally differentiated effector memory CD45RA+ cells were excluded by CCR7 positive selection of CD45RO-negative cells. The clonotype originates from a man in his late teens or twenties in good health. Some clones in this sample may be carry-over from other donors' samples. The V and J genes are TRBV29-1 and TRBJ2-1; either TRBD1 or TRBD2 may fit D (5 bases each). Source material: naive CD8+ T cells from PBMCs. CDR3 loop: CSAMRGSSYNEQFF. The CDR3 DNA reads TGCAGCGCCATGAGGGGATCGTCCTACAATGAGCAGTTCTTC.